The text below deals with one T cell receptor beta chain. The antigen is undetermined. Clones were read by immunoSEQ multiplex PCR, and TCRdb kept only the in-frame ones, dropping some. Counted here are about 120,000 clones, approximately 90% occurring once; the ten biggest clones make up under 2%. V dropped 8 bases and J dropped 5 bases, with 15 bases sitting between them. CDR3 size: 13 residues. Germline V gene data show CDR1 as MNHEY and CDR2 as SVGAGI. This sample stems from a study of cytomegalovirus exposure and HLA in healthy donors. Overall study context: The approximately 110 validation repertoires used a platform that matched the one used for the approximately 670 first-cohort repertoires, as a later analysis reported. Study-wide results and limits: Some TCR beta chains (roughly 150 of them) were listed as cytomegalovirus-associated. A subsequent analysis found that TCR clusters from the first cohort also tended to co-occur in the 130 or so validation repertoires, with about 94% of cluster scores above 0.

The sequence was obtained from a woman aged 18-29 years in good health and CMV-seronegative. Sequencing used PBMCs. V usage is TRBV6-5 and J usage is TRBJ2-5; tentative D call: TRBD1 (5 bases). The CDR3 here is CASGLLSGETQYF. The CDR3 region has the DNA TGTGCCAGCGGATTACTCTCAGGGGAGACCCAGTACTTC.